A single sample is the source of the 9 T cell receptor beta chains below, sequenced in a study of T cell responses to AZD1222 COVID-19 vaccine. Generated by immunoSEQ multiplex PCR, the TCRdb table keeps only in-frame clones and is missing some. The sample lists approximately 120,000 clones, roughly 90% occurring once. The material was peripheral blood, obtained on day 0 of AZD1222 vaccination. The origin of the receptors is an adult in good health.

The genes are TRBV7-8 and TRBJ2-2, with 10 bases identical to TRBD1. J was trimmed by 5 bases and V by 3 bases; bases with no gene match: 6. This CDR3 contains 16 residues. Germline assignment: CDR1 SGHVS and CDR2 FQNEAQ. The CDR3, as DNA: TGTGCCAGCAGCTTCCGACAGGGGGCGCTGACCGGGGAGCTGTTTTTT. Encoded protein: CASSFRQGALTGELFF.

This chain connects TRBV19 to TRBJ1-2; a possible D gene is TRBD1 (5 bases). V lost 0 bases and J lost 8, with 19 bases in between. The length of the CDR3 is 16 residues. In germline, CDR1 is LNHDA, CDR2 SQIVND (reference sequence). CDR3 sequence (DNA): TGTGCCAGTAGTATAGATCTAAGGGGCAGGGCTGACGGCTACACCTTC. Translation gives CASSIDLRGRADGYTF.

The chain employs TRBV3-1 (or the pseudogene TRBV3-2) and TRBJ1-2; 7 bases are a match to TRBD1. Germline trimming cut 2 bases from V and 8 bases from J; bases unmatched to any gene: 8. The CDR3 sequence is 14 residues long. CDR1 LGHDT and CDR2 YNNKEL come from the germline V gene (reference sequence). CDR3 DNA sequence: TGTGCCAGCAGCCAACTGCAGGGGGAGAGGGGCTACACCTTC. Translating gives CASSQLQGERGYTF.

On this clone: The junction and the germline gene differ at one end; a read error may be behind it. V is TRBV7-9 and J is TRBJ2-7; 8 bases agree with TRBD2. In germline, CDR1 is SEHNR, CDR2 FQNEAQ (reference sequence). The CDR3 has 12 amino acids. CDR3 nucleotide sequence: TGTGCCAGCAGCTTAGTTGCGGGAGGCCTGCACTTC. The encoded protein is CASSLVAGGLHF.

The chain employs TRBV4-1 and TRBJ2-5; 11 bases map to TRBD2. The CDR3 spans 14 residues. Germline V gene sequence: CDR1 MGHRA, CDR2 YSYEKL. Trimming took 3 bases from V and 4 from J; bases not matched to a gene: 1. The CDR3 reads CASSHGLAGETQYF. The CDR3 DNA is TGCGCCAGCAGCCACGGACTAGCGGGAGAGACCCAGTACTTC.

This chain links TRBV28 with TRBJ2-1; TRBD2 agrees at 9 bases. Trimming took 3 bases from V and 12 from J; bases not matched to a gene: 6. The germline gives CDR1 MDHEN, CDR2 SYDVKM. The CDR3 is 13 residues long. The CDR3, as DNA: TGTGCCAGCAGTTTCGCAACTAGCGGGTCGCAGTTCTTC. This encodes CASSFATSGSQFF. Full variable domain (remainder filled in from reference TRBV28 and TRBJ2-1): DVKVTQSSRYLVKRTGEKVFLECVQDMDHENMFWYRQDPGLGLRLIYFSYDVKMKEKGDIPEGYSVSREKKERFSLILESASTNQTSMYLCASSFATSGSQFFGPGTRLTVL.

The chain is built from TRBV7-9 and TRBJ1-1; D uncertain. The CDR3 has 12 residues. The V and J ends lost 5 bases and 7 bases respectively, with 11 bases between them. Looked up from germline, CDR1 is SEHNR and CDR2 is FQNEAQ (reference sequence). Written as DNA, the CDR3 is TGTGCCAGCAGCAGGGAAATCTTTGAAGCTTTCTTT. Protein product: CASSREIFEAFF.

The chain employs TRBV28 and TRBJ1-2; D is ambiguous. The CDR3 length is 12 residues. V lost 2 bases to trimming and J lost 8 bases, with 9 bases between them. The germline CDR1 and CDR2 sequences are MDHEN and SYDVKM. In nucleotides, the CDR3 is TGTGCCAGCAGTTTACTATCGGTAGGCTACACCTTC. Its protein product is CASSLLSVGYTF.

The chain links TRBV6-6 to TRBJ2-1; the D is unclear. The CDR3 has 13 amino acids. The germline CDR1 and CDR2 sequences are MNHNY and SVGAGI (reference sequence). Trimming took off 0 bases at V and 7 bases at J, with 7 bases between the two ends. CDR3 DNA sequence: TGTGCCAGCAGTTACTCGTGGAAGAATGAGCAGTTCTTC. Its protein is CASSYSWKNEQFF.